Below are 9 T cell receptor beta chains sequenced from a single sample in a study of T cells in women clearing cervical HPV infection. Libraries were prepared by immunoSEQ multiplex PCR; TCRdb keeps only in-frame clonotypes and omits some of them. This table holds 30,000 to 35,000 clones. Input material: blood buffy coat. Receptors originate from a woman between 18 and 70 years old with a cervical HPV16 infection that either progressed to CIN3+ or cleared (not recorded which).

By frequency, this clone registers medium-sized (0.01 to 0.1%). The sequenced fragment ends 3 residues before the CDR3 boundary, so the rest is inferred from the germline J gene. The V and J genes are TRBV5-5 and TRBJ1-4; D remains unclear. Germline loops: CDR1 SGHKS, CDR2 YYEKEE (reference sequence). Trimming removed 3 bases at V and 0 bases at J, with 9 bases between. The CDR3 consists of 15 residues. CDR3 residues: CASSSDTATNEKLFF. CDR3 DNA (partial): TGTGCCAGCAGCTCCGACACTGCAACTAATGAAAAA.

In the case of this clone: The read ends 3 residues shy of where the CDR3 ends; the end is completed using the germline J gene. The V and J genes are TRBV20-1 and TRBJ2-5, with 7 bases fitting TRBD1. J gave up 4 bases and V 6 bases, and 8 bases lay outside the gene matches. Germline V CDR1 and CDR2: DFQATT, SNEGSKA (reference sequence). The CDR3 loop spans 13 amino acids. CDR3 sequence: CSANDRVGETQYF. The part of the CDR3 DNA that was read is TGCAGTGCAAACGACAGGGTAGGAGAGACC.

With respect to this clone: Sequencing ends 3 residues short of the CDR3 end; the germline J gene provides the rest. J is TRBJ2-4 and V is TRBV20-1; 8 bases are shared with TRBD2. The junction had 7 bases not matched to a gene; V was cut back by 7 bases and J by 5 bases. The CDR3 contains 13 residues. Germline lookup yields CDR1 DFQATT and CDR2 SNEGSKA (reference sequence). The CDR3 protein is CSVGGVDENIQYF. The covered CDR3 bases are TGCAGTGTCGGGGGGGTAGACGAAAACATT.

With regard to this clone: From the germline J gene comes the end of the CDR3, since the read stops 3 residues before it. The genes are TRBV11-2 and TRBJ2-3, with D unclear. V dropped 5 bases and J dropped 3 bases, with 3 bases sitting between them. From germline, CDR1 is SGHAT and CDR2 FQNNGV. The CDR3 runs 11 residues. Here the CDR3 reads CASSRTDTQYF. The part of the CDR3 DNA that was read is TGTGCCAGCAGCCGGACAGATACG.

CDR3 in amino acids: CASSPLAGTRTQYF. The sequenced part of the CDR3 DNA is TGTGCCAGCTCACCACTAGCGGGCACCAGGACG. The V and J genes are TRBV18 and TRBJ2-3, with 7 bases aligning to TRBD2. The CDR3 extends 3 residues past the end of the read, so its final part is completed from the germline J gene. The CDR3 sequence is 14 residues long. CDR1 is KGHSH, CDR2 LQKENI, per germline.

Of note for this clone: The CDR3 end lies 3 residues beyond the end of the read and is filled in from the germline J gene. The V gene is TRBV19, the J gene TRBJ2-3, with no clear D. The CDR3 runs to 12 residues. Trimming removed 11 bases from V and 3 bases from J, with 12 bases in between. Germline assignment: CDR1 LNHDA and CDR2 SQIVND (reference sequence). Incomplete CDR3 DNA: TGTGCCTCGGGTCGGATTACAGATACG. Its translation is CASGRITDT. The full CDR3 sequence reads CASGRITDTQYF.

Worth noting for this clone: The read stops 3 residues short of the end of the CDR3; the missing end is completed from the germline J gene. The chain is built from TRBV7-6 and TRBJ1-6, with TRBD1 identical over 8 bases. The CDR3 has 15 residues. The germline gives CDR1 SGHVS, CDR2 FNYEAQ. With 6 bases clipped from V and 9 bases from J, the junction kept 10 bases outside the gene matches. The sequenced part of the CDR3 DNA is TGTGCCAGCAGTCCGACAACAGGGGGGTCTTCACCC. Translation gives CASSPTTGGSSP. The full CDR3 protein is CASSPTTGGSSPLHF.

In regard to this clone: Coverage ceases 3 residues before the CDR3 finishes, and the germline J gene fills in the end. The rearrangement uses TRBV6-2 or TRBV6-3 and TRBJ1-2, with a weak D call TRBD1 (6 bases). Germline CDR1 MNHEY, CDR2 SVGEGT. Trimming took 5 bases from V and 3 from J, leaving 10 bases between them. The CDR3 runs 13 residues. Partial CDR3 DNA: TGTGCCAGCAGTAGGGGGTATGACTATGGC. It specifies CASSRGYDYG. In full, the CDR3 reads CASSRGYDYGYTF.

As to this clone: The CDR3 end is not reached by the read, which stops 3 residues before it; the germline J gene fills it in. This chain connects TRBV19 to TRBJ1-2, with 10 bases aligning to TRBD1. In germline, CDR1 is LNHDA, CDR2 SQIVND (reference sequence). The CDR3 sequence is 13 residues long. The V segment lost 10 bases and the J segment 4 bases; nucleotides outside the gene matches: 6. The CDR3 bases that were read are TGTGCCATCCGGGACAGGGGAGGCTATGGC. It yields the protein CAIRDRGGYG. The CDR3 reads in full as CAIRDRGGYGYTF. Together with reference TRBV19 and TRBJ1-2, the CDR3 gives the full variable domain: DGGITQSPKYLFRKEGQNVTLSCEQNLNHDAMYWYRQDPGQGLRLIYYSQIVNDFQKGDIAEGYSVSREKKESFPLTVTSAQKNPTAFYLCAIRDRGGYGYTFGSGTRLTVV.